This entry describes one T cell receptor beta chain. What it recognizes is unknown. The germline V and J ends were trimmed by 5 bases and 6 bases, with 11 bases remaining between them. The CDR3 runs to 13 residues. The data derive from a study of T cell responses to AZD1222 COVID-19 vaccine. Study results and limitations: Most donors were white British, females outnumbered males, and clonal diversity was possibly underestimated.

Using immunoSEQ multiplex PCR, the repertoire was profiled, and TCRdb retains in-frame clones only, with some absent. The data show about 130,000 clones, with about 90% seen just once and about 4.3% held by the top ten. The V call is TRBV12-3 or TRBV12-4, the J call TRBJ1-5, with a weak D call TRBD1 (6 bases). The receptor was isolated from an adult in good health. The sample here was peripheral blood, taken on day 0 of MenACWY control vaccination. This chain's CDR3 is CASSARGVQPQHF. The CDR3 DNA follows: TGTGCCAGCAGTGCTAGGGGGGTTCAGCCCCAGCATTTT.